This T cell receptor beta chain was captured by sequencing in a study of T cells in Graves' hyperthyroidism and ophthalmopathy. The overall study: Upon initial diagnosis and before any treatment, peripheral blood was collected.

Patients were excluded for uncontrolled infection, other autoimmune disease, pregnancy or lactation. This CDR3 spans 14 amino acids. CDR1 is ENHRY, CDR2 SYGVKD, per germline. The investigators amplified TCR beta CDR3 regions from RNA transcripts. The primer set for the first-round RT-PCR of the TCR CDR3 was HTBI. Each CDR3 protein gets one entry after TCRdb re-called the multiplex PCR reads with MiXCR. The sample shows hundreds of thousands of distinct CDR3 sequences, 24% of them seen only once. For this clonotype: Antigen specificity is unknown. The junction departs from germline at one end; a sequencing error may be responsible.

Study results and caveats: Within blood appeared most thyroid clonotypes that had expanded above 0.001. Ophthalmopathy onset followed model prediction by a median approximately six months.

Input material: blood. This clonotype originated in a young woman with Graves' ophthalmopathy. The chain combines TRBV10-3 with TRBJ2-4; a possible D gene is TRBD1 (5 bases). The CDR3 coding sequence is TGTGCCATCAGTGCCGTAGGGGTCATGGACATTAAGTACTTC. As protein: CAISAVGVMDIKYF.